Shown below are 4 T cell receptor beta chains from a single sample sequenced in a study of blood T cell repertoires in COVID-19. Some clones are missing from TCRdb's copy, which holds only in-frame ones; the method was immunoSEQ multiplex PCR. Of some 510,000 clones in the sample, roughly 90% were seen once. Material: PBMCs or T cells enriched from blood (not recorded which). The receptors derive from a woman in her forties who had recovered from COVID-19.

This sequence joins TRBV4-3 and TRBJ2-1, with D perhaps TRBD2 (5 bases). The V and J ends lost 1 base and 0 bases respectively, with 10 bases between them. The germline gives CDR1 LGHNA, CDR2 YSLEER. The CDR3 is 16 amino acids. This CDR3 is CASSQVKADSYNEQFF. CDR3 sequence (DNA): TGCGCCAGCAGCCAAGTGAAAGCGGACTCCTACAATGAGCAGTTCTTC.

This clone was counted a single time. Other DNA sequences within the sample encode an identical CDR3. The V call is TRBV4-3, the J call TRBJ2-1; tentative D call: TRBD1 (6 bases). V was shortened by 0 bases and J by 1 base, with 10 bases between the two germline ends. Germline V gene data show CDR1 as LGHNA and CDR2 as YSLEER. This CDR3 contains 16 residues. The CDR3 is CASSQDRGGSYNEQFF. The CDR3 DNA sequence: TGCGCCAGCAGCCAAGATCGAGGGGGTTCCTACAATGAGCAGTTCTTC.

J is TRBJ1-2 and V is TRBV6-5, with 8 positions matching TRBD1. J gave up 8 bases and V 10 bases, and 15 bases lay outside the gene matches. CDR1 is MNHEY, CDR2 SVGAGI, per germline. The CDR3 is 14 amino acids. CDR3 in DNA: TGTGCCACCTCGGGTAGGACAGGGCGGCCCGGCTACACCTTC. It translates to CATSGRTGRPGYTF.

This rearrangement joins TRBV19 to TRBJ2-3; 9 bases map to TRBD1. The CDR3 runs to 13 residues. Germline V lookup: CDR1 LNHDA, CDR2 SQIVND (reference sequence). The V gene end was trimmed by 10 bases and the J gene end by 2 bases; junction bases not matched to a gene: 4. CDR3 protein: CAIRDRVTDTQYF. The DNA of the CDR3 is TGTGCCATTCGGGACAGGGTCACAGATACGCAGTATTTT.